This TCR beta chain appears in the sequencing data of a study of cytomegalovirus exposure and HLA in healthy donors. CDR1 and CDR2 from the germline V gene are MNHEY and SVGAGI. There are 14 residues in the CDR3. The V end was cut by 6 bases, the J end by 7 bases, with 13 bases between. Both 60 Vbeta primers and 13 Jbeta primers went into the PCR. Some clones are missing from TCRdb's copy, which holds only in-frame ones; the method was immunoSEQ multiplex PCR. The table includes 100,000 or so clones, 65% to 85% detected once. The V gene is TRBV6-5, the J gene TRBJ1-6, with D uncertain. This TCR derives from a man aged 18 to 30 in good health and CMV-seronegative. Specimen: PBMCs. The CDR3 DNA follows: TGTGCCAGCAGACTTGCCTCGAGAAATTCACCCCTCCACTTT. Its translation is CASRLASRNSPLHF.